These 17 T cell receptor beta chains were all obtained from the same sample, sequenced in a study of cytomegalovirus exposure and HLA in healthy donors. Measured with immunoSEQ multiplex PCR; TCRdb has only the in-frame clones, and not every one. The sample has around 150,000 clones; 85% to 90% are singletons. The sequenced sample consisted of PBMCs. The receptors shown here come from a woman in her twenties or thirties in good health and CMV-seronegative.

This rearrangement joins TRBV19 to TRBJ1-1; D might be TRBD1 (6 bases). CDR1 is LNHDA, CDR2 SQIVND, per germline (reference sequence). V was shortened by 4 bases and J by 0 bases, with 12 bases between the two germline ends. The CDR3 spans 15 residues. The DNA for the CDR3 is TGTGCCAGTAGTAACCGACAGGCCTTGAACACTGAAGCTTTCTTT. It translates to CASSNRQALNTEAFF. Combining the CDR3 with reference TRBV19 and TRBJ1-1 gives the whole variable domain DGGITQSPKYLFRKEGQNVTLSCEQNLNHDAMYWYRQDPGQGLRLIYYSQIVNDFQKGDIAEGYSVSREKKESFPLTVTSAQKNPTAFYLCASSNRQALNTEAFFGQGTRLTVV.

The genes are TRBV7-9 and TRBJ2-7, with D uncertain. V shed 1 base and J shed 4 bases, with 5 bases lying between them. The CDR3 runs to 12 residues. The germline CDR1 and CDR2 sequences are SEHNR and FQNEAQ (reference sequence). The DNA for the CDR3 is TGTGCCAGCAGCTTAGTTCCTTACGAGCAGTACTTC. It is translated as CASSLVPYEQYF.

The chain recombines TRBV28 with TRBJ1-1, with D unclear. CDR1 is MDHEN, CDR2 SYDVKM, per germline. The CDR3 has 12 amino acids. The germline V and J ends were trimmed by 2 bases and 4 bases, with 5 bases remaining between them. The CDR3 sequence is CASSLTTTEAFF. CDR3 sequence (DNA): TGTGCCAGCAGTTTAACGACCACTGAAGCTTTCTTT.

CDR3 sequence (DNA): TGTGCCAGCAGCGTAGAGGGACAGTCGAATGACATTCAGTACTTC. The encoded protein is CASSVEGQSNDIQYF. The chain combines TRBV9 with TRBJ2-4, with 7 bases aligning to TRBD1. V was clipped by 0 bases and J by 8 bases; unmatched bases: 8. This CDR3 region has 15 residues. Germline loops: CDR1 SGDLS, CDR2 YYNGEE. Supplemented by reference TRBV9 and TRBJ2-4, the full variable domain reads DSGVTQTPKHLITATGQRVTLRCSPRSGDLSVYWYQQSLDQGLQFLIQYYNGEERAKGNILERFSAQQFPDLHSELNLSSLELGDSALYFCASSVEGQSNDIQYFGAGTRLSVL.

V gene TRBV29-1 combines with J gene TRBJ2-3; TRBD2 agrees at 7 bases. There are 15 residues in the CDR3. CDR1 and CDR2 (germline): SQVTM, ANQGSEA. With V trimmed by 1 base and J by 0 bases, 4 bases remained unmatched. This CDR3 reads CSVEVLAASTDTQYF. The CDR3 DNA sequence: TGCAGCGTTGAAGTGCTAGCGGCGAGCACAGATACGCAGTATTTT.

The V gene is TRBV4-2, the J gene TRBJ2-3; D unclear. The V end was cut by 0 bases, the J end by 3 bases, with 7 bases between. Per germline, CDR1 LGHNA and CDR2 YNFKEQ. The CDR3 runs 14 residues. CDR3 nucleotide sequence: TGTGCCAGCAGCCAAGATGTACTTACAGATACGCAGTATTTT. Its translation is CASSQDVLTDTQYF.

This CDR3 is CASSQDSGLQETQYF. The CDR3 DNA reads TGCGCCAGCAGCCAAGATAGTGGCTTACAAGAGACCCAGTACTTC. The J gene is TRBJ2-5, the V gene TRBV4-1; D remains unclear. The ends were cut back, 0 bases at V and 2 bases at J, with 10 bases in the middle. The CDR3 extends over 15 amino acids. Germline V gives CDR1 MGHRA, CDR2 YSYEKL.

The chain has TRBV7-2 and TRBJ2-1; 10 bases align to TRBD2. This CDR3 is 15 amino acids long. Germline CDR1 is SGHTA and CDR2 is FQGNSA. The junction had 7 bases not matched to a gene; V was cut back by 7 bases and J by 4 bases. The CDR3 loop is CASIRAGGLYNEQFF. The CDR3 DNA reads as TGTGCCAGCATCCGAGCGGGAGGGCTTTACAATGAGCAGTTCTTC.

The chain is built from TRBV10-3 and TRBJ2-5; 8 bases are a match to TRBD2. This CDR3 spans 15 amino acids. V trimming: 4 bases; J trimming: 5 bases; junction bases outside the gene matches: 9. Per the germline V gene, CDR1 is ENHRY and CDR2 is SYGVKD. CDR3 DNA: TGTGCCATCAGTGTCTACGGGGGGGACCGGGAGACCCAGTACTTC. This translates into CAISVYGGDRETQYF.

This chain uses TRBV27 with TRBJ2-6; no clear D gene. V lost 4 bases to trimming and J lost 0 bases, with 7 bases between them. The CDR3 contains 15 residues. The germline CDR1 and CDR2 sequences are MNHEY and SMNVEV (reference sequence). The CDR3 DNA follows: TGTGCCAGCAGTTACGACGGCTCTGGGGCCAACGTCCTGACTTTC. This codes for CASSYDGSGANVLTF.

This clone has a handful of counts. The gene calls are TRBV20-1 and TRBJ1-2; D unresolved. This CDR3 comprises 10 residues. Trimming cost V 1 base and J 6 bases, with 3 bases left between them. Germline V gene lookup returns CDR1 DFQATT and CDR2 SNEGSKA (reference sequence). Here the CDR3 reads CSARVNGYTF. CDR3 in DNA: TGCAGTGCTAGAGTTAATGGCTACACCTTC.

The chain links TRBV4-2 to TRBJ1-4; D unresolved. This CDR3 contains 16 residues. Looked up from germline, CDR1 is LGHNA and CDR2 is YNFKEQ. Trimming pared 2 bases from V and 0 bases from J, leaving 10 bases between. The CDR3 DNA is TGTGCCAGCAGCCAACGTGGAACCACAACTAATGAAAAACTGTTTTTT. The encoded protein is CASSQRGTTTNEKLFF.

This chain joins TRBV6-5 and TRBJ1-5, with 7 positions matching TRBD1. The V gene's germline CDR1 is MNHEY and CDR2 SVGAGI. The CDR3 covers 15 residues. V shed 5 bases and J 0 bases; nucleotides not matched to a gene: 4. The chain's CDR3 is CASSQGQDSNQPQHF. The DNA for the CDR3 is TGTGCCAGCAGTCAAGGACAGGATAGCAATCAGCCCCAGCATTTT.

The J gene is TRBJ2-7, the V gene TRBV19, with D possibly TRBD2 on 5 matching bases. The CDR3 is 16 amino acids. Per germline, CDR1 LNHDA and CDR2 SQIVND (reference sequence). The V end was cut by 5 bases, the J end by 2 bases, with 19 bases between. The CDR3 here is CASSAFLLRVPYEQYF. CDR3 sequence (DNA): TGTGCCAGTAGTGCCTTCCTCTTGCGGGTTCCCTACGAGCAGTACTTC.

The genes are TRBV28 and TRBJ1-5, with D maybe TRBD1 (5 bases). This CDR3 has 14 amino acids. Germline V gene data show CDR1 as MDHEN and CDR2 as SYDVKM. Trimming cost V 3 bases and J 4 bases, with 10 bases left between them. DNA of the CDR3: TGTGCCAGCAGTTTGGAGGGGTGGAATCAGCCCCAGCATTTT. This codes for CASSLEGWNQPQHF.

V gene TRBV4-3 combines with J gene TRBJ2-7; TRBD1 matches 7 bases. V gave up 3 bases and J gave up 3 bases; unmatched junction bases: 8. The CDR3 runs to 15 residues. Germline V gene sequence: CDR1 LGHNA, CDR2 YSLEER. The CDR3: CASSQIQGSNYEQYF. CDR3 sequence (DNA): TGCGCCAGCAGCCAGATACAGGGGTCCAACTACGAGCAGTACTTC.

A few counts support this clone. V gene TRBV4-3 combines with J gene TRBJ2-1; 7 nucleotides line up with TRBD2. The V segment lost 0 bases and the J segment 4 bases; nucleotides outside the gene matches: 12. This CDR3 region has 18 residues. The germline gives CDR1 LGHNA, CDR2 YSLEER. The CDR3 DNA sequence: TGCGCCAGCAGCCAAGAGATGGTGGGGGGGATTGGGTACAATGAGCAGTTCTTC. This translates into CASSQEMVGGIGYNEQFF.